Below are 26 T cell receptor beta chains sequenced from a single sample in a study of blood T cell repertoires in COVID-19. Sequencing was performed with immunoSEQ multiplex PCR; in TCRdb, only in-frame clones are kept and a portion is missing. Here the sample spans approximately 260,000 clones, 70% to 90% being singletons. The sample comprised peripheral blood. These receptors came from a woman aged 70-85 years with acute or convalescent COVID-19.

The chain is built from TRBV19 and TRBJ1-1; TRBD1 matches at 10 bases. With V trimmed by 5 bases and J by 3 bases, 12 bases remained unmatched. Germline V lookup: CDR1 LNHDA, CDR2 SQIVND (reference sequence). This CDR3 spans 17 amino acids. CDR3 nucleotides: TGTGCCAGTAGTCTCCTCTGGGACAGGGGAGGTGACACTGAAGCTTTCTTT. This gives the protein CASSLLWDRGGDTEAFF.

CDR3 coding DNA: TGTGCCAGCAGTCCCGGGACAGGGTATGGAAACAATGAGCAGTTCTTC. This sequence encodes CASSPGTGYGNNEQFF. The chain joins TRBV28 to TRBJ2-1, with TRBD1 matching over 9 bases. Germline-derived CDR1 and CDR2 are MDHEN and SYDVKM. J gave up 5 bases and V 5 bases, and 10 bases lay outside the gene matches. The CDR3 is made up of 16 amino acids.

The CDR3 here is CASSRSPGTSGGRRDEQYF. The CDR3 DNA follows: TGTGCCAGCAGCCGTAGCCCCGGGACTAGCGGGGGCCGCAGGGACGAGCAGTACTTC. V is TRBV7-9 and J is TRBJ2-7; 14 bases map to TRBD2. V lost 5 bases to trimming and J lost 5 bases; unmatched junction nucleotides: 17. The CDR3 is 19 residues long. CDR1 is SEHNR and CDR2 is FQNEAQ in the germline V gene (reference sequence).

The chain uses TRBV7-2 and TRBJ2-3; D may be TRBD2 (5 bases). V lost 0 bases to trimming and J lost 4 bases, with 11 bases between them. The length of the CDR3 is 15 residues. Germline lookup yields CDR1 SGHTA and CDR2 FQGNSA. CDR3 DNA: TGTGCCAGCAGCTTAGCCAGGACTCCCTCAGATACGCAGTATTTT. This encodes CASSLARTPSDTQYF.

This rearrangement joins TRBV11-1 to TRBJ1-1; 8 bases agree with TRBD1. Germline assignment: CDR1 SGHAT and CDR2 FQDESV (reference sequence). This CDR3 has 15 amino acids. The J segment lost 5 bases and the V segment lost 3 bases, leaving 8 bases of the junction unmatched. The CDR3 DNA follows: TGTGCCAGCAGCTTCGGGCAGGGGGCGGGGACTGAAGCTTTCTTT. Translating gives CASSFGQGAGTEAFF.

The chain is built from TRBV3-1 (or the pseudogene TRBV3-2) and TRBJ2-1; tentatively, D is TRBD1 (5 bases). This CDR3 has 14 residues. Germline assignment: CDR1 LGHDT and CDR2 YNNKEL (reference sequence). V lost 2 bases and J 5 bases, leaving 10 bases between the germline ends. CDR3 coding DNA: TGTGCCAGCAGCCAAAGGGGATCCCACAATGAGCAGTTCTTC. Translated, it gives CASSQRGSHNEQFF.

This clone was counted a single time. The chain recombines TRBV6-1 with TRBJ2-2; D is ambiguous. The V end was cut by 6 bases, the J end by 4 bases, with 6 bases between. The CDR3 is 12 residues long. The germline gives CDR1 MNHNS, CDR2 SASEGT. The DNA of the CDR3 is TGTGCCAGCAGGCTACGCACCGGGGAGCTGTTTTTT. It translates to CASRLRTGELFF.

V usage is TRBV28 and J usage is TRBJ2-1; possible D gene TRBD1, 6 bases. Deletions cut 3 bases from V and 14 bases from J, with 17 bases between. The CDR3 runs to 13 residues. CDR1 and CDR2 from the germline V gene are MDHEN and SYDVKM. The CDR3 bases are TGTGCCAGCAGTTTGGAATCAAGCAGGGGAAAGTTCTTC. It encodes CASSLESSRGKFF. The full variable domain, in which reference TRBV28 and TRBJ2-1 provide the parts outside the CDR3, is DVKVTQSSRYLVKRTGEKVFLECVQDMDHENMFWYRQDPGLGLRLIYFSYDVKMKEKGDIPEGYSVSREKKERFSLILESASTNQTSMYLCASSLESSRGKFFGPGTRLTVL.

The rearrangement links TRBV11-2 to TRBJ2-5; 8 bases are shared with TRBD2. V gave up 5 bases and J gave up 4 bases; unmatched junction bases: 6. Germline CDR1 and CDR2: SGHAT and FQNNGV. This CDR3 comprises 14 residues. The CDR3 protein is CASSPGGARETQYF. The CDR3 DNA reads TGTGCCAGCAGCCCGGGGGGGGCCAGAGAGACCCAGTACTTC.

This chain connects TRBV7-2 to TRBJ1-5; D gene ambiguous. V lost 5 bases and J 4 bases, leaving 12 bases between the germline ends. The CDR3 is made up of 14 amino acids. Germline V gene data show CDR1 as SGHTA and CDR2 as FQGNSA. CDR3 amino acids: CASSLEPLNQPQHF. CDR3 nucleotides: TGTGCCAGCAGCCTTGAGCCCCTGAATCAGCCCCAGCATTTT.

The chain employs TRBV18 and TRBJ1-2; D gene uncertain. The CDR3 spans 14 residues. Germline CDR1 KGHSH, CDR2 LQKENI. V dropped 2 bases and J dropped 3 bases, with 10 bases sitting between them. CDR3 nucleotides: TGTGCCAGCTCACCAGGGAGGGCAGACTATGGCTACACCTTC. This encodes CASSPGRADYGYTF.

The gene calls are TRBV29-1 and TRBJ2-3; D call uncertain. The length of the CDR3 is 14 residues. In germline, CDR1 is SQVTM, CDR2 ANQGSEA. V was clipped by 7 bases and J by 1 base, with 15 bases between them. CDR3 protein: CSAVAAWGTDTQYF. CDR3 nucleotides: TGCAGCGCCGTTGCGGCTTGGGGCACAGATACGCAGTATTTT.

This chain joins TRBV10-3 and TRBJ2-7; the match to TRBD1 covers 7 bases. The ends lost 10 bases at V and 1 base at J; junction bases unmatched: 7. The V gene's germline CDR1 is ENHRY and CDR2 SYGVKD. The CDR3 sequence is 13 residues long. The CDR3 region is CATRTGSSYEQYF. In DNA, the CDR3 is TGTGCCACCCGGACAGGTTCTTCCTACGAGCAGTACTTC.

V and J are TRBV7-8 and TRBJ1-3, with a possible D match to TRBD1 (5 bases). Germline V gene sequence: CDR1 SGHVS, CDR2 FQNEAQ. The CDR3 totals 16 residues. V lost 0 bases to trimming and J lost 0 bases, with 9 bases between them. CDR3 sequence reads: CASSLATGDSGNTIYF. The CDR3 nucleotides read TGTGCCAGCAGCTTAGCGACGGGGGACTCTGGAAACACCATATATTTT. The full variable domain, in which reference TRBV7-8 and TRBJ1-3 provide the parts outside the CDR3, is GAGVSQSPRYKVAKRGQDVALRCDPISGHVSLFWYQQALGQGPEFLTYFQNEAQLDKSGLPSDRFFAERPEGSVSTLKIQRTQQEDSAVYLCASSLATGDSGNTIYFGEGSWLTVV.

The genes are TRBV11-2 and TRBJ2-7, with 7 nucleotides matching TRBD2. The germline gives CDR1 SGHAT, CDR2 FQNNGV. This CDR3 contains 15 residues. Unmatched junction bases numbered 8, after V lost 5 bases and J lost 1 base. The CDR3 sequence: CASSGIGRGSYEQYF. CDR3 in DNA: TGTGCCAGCAGCGGCATAGGGCGGGGGTCCTACGAGCAGTACTTC.

This chain links TRBV7-7 with TRBJ2-7; TRBD2 aligns across 7 bases. V gave up 5 bases and J gave up 0 bases; unmatched junction bases: 7. Germline V lookup: CDR1 SSHAT, CDR2 FNYEAQ (reference sequence). CDR3 size: 15 residues. CDR3 in amino acids: CASSPGEGGSYEQYF. The CDR3 nucleotides are TGTGCCAGCAGCCCCGGGGAGGGAGGCTCCTACGAGCAGTACTTC.

CDR3 region: CASKTGTGNNEQFF. The CDR3 DNA reads as TGTGCCAGCAAAACCGGGACAGGGAACAATGAGCAGTTCTTC. The genes are TRBV2 and TRBJ2-1; TRBD1 matches at 9 bases. The germline gives CDR1 SNHLY, CDR2 FYNNEI. This CDR3 is built from 14 residues. The junction had 6 bases not matched to a gene; V was cut back by 7 bases and J by 5 bases. The whole variable domain, filled in from reference TRBV2 and TRBJ2-1, reads EPEVTQTPSHQVTQMGQEVILRCVPISNHLYFYWYRQILGQKVEFLVSFYNNEISEKSEIFDDQFSVERPDGSNFTLKIRSTKLEDSAMYFCASKTGTGNNEQFFGPGTRLTVL.

This chain links TRBV7-9 with TRBJ2-7; 10 nucleotides line up with TRBD1. The V segment lost 11 bases and the J segment 5 bases; nucleotides outside the gene matches: 9. In germline, CDR1 is SEHNR, CDR2 FQNEAQ (reference sequence). CDR3 length: 13 residues. In DNA form, the CDR3 reads TGTGCCTACCCCGGGACAGGGGCGGACGAGCAGTACTTC. This sequence encodes CAYPGTGADEQYF. The full variable domain, with the rest looked up from reference TRBV7-9 and TRBJ2-7, is DTGVSQNPRHKITKRGQNVTFRCDPISEHNRLYWYRQTLGQGPEFLTYFQNEAQLEKSRLLSDRFSAERPKGSFSTLEIQRTEQGDSAMYLCAYPGTGADEQYFGPGTRLTVT.

This chain connects TRBV5-1 to TRBJ1-4; D is ambiguous. Trimming pared 0 bases from V and 7 bases from J, leaving 7 bases between. The CDR3 is 13 residues long. Germline V gene sequence: CDR1 SGHRS, CDR2 YFSETQ. The CDR3: CASSLALSEKLFF. The CDR3 bases are TGCGCCAGCAGCTTGGCCCTGTCTGAAAAACTGTTTTTT.

The count of this clone is one. This chain connects TRBV7-6 to TRBJ1-2; possible D gene TRBD1, 5 bases. The CDR3 has 14 residues. In germline, CDR1 is SGHVS, CDR2 FNYEAQ. V lost 5 bases to trimming and J lost 1 base, with 11 bases between them. The CDR3 here is CASSPDRFNYGYTF. The CDR3 nucleotides are TGTGCCAGCAGCCCTGACAGATTTAACTATGGCTACACCTTC.

The V gene is TRBV2, the J gene TRBJ1-4; possibly TRBD1 for D (6 bases). V lost 4 bases and J 5 bases, leaving 11 bases between the germline ends. The CDR3 length is 14 residues. CDR1 and CDR2 (germline): SNHLY, FYNNEI. The CDR3 DNA sequence: TGTGCCAGCAGTGTGGACAGAGGAAATGAAAAACTGTTTTTT. Encoded protein: CASSVDRGNEKLFF.

The V gene is TRBV28, the J gene TRBJ1-5; TRBD1 might be the D (6 bases). The CDR3 runs 14 residues. CDR1 and CDR2 from the germline V gene are MDHEN and SYDVKM. The V and J ends lost 10 bases and 7 bases respectively, with 20 bases between them. CDR3 sequence reads: CATHKATGHQPQHF. The CDR3 nucleotides are TGTGCCACCCACAAAGCAACAGGGCACCAGCCCCAGCATTTT.

The chain uses TRBV6-2 or TRBV6-3 and TRBJ2-3, with D maybe TRBD2 (5 bases). CDR1 is MNHEY, CDR2 SVGEGT, per germline. This CDR3 comprises 15 residues. Between the trimmed V and J ends, which lost 0 bases and 6 bases, there was a span of 13 bases. As DNA, the CDR3 is TGTGCCAGCAGTTACTCGGACTGGCGGTGGGATACGCAGTATTTT. It is translated as CASSYSDWRWDTQYF.

This chain connects TRBV19 to TRBJ1-5; no clear D gene. Trimming took off 1 base at V and 3 bases at J, with 7 bases between the two ends. The CDR3 contains 14 residues. Germline CDR1 LNHDA, CDR2 SQIVND (reference sequence). CDR3 sequence (DNA): TGTGCCAGTAGTATAGGAGATTTCAATCAGCCCCAGCATTTT. Protein product: CASSIGDFNQPQHF.

The table lists this clone with a count of one. This chain joins TRBV9 and TRBJ2-3; 9 nucleotides align to TRBD2. V gave up 3 bases and J gave up 4 bases; unmatched junction bases: 3. CDR3 size: 14 residues. CDR1 and CDR2 (germline): SGDLS, YYNGEE. The CDR3 coding sequence is TGTGCCAGCAGCGGGACTAGCGTCCCAGATACGCAGTATTTT. This gives the protein CASSGTSVPDTQYF.

The sample holds one count of this clone. This chain uses TRBV5-1 with TRBJ1-3, with D hard to call. CDR3 length: 17 residues. Trimming shortened V by 0 bases and J by 0 bases, and 13 bases separated the two germline ends. The germline V gene encodes CDR1 SGHRS and CDR2 YFSETQ. CDR3 nucleotide sequence: TGCGCCAGCAGCTTGGCCGTCGGCGGGGACTCTGGAAACACCATATATTTT. Translation: CASSLAVGGDSGNTIYF.